This TCR beta chain was captured in a study of cytomegalovirus exposure and HLA in healthy donors. CDR3 length: 13 amino acids. The V end lost 2 bases, the J end lost 4 bases, and 11 bases lay between the germline ends. The V gene's germline CDR1 is GTSNPN and CDR2 SVGIG (reference sequence). This PCR relied on a set of 60 Vbeta primers and 13 Jbeta primers. TCRdb keeps only in-frame clones here, not all; method: immunoSEQ multiplex PCR. The sample records approximately 170,000 clones, roughly four fifths being singletons. This clone showed up just a few times. Other DNA sequences from this sample encode an identical CDR3 as well.

The chain has TRBV30 and TRBJ1-2; a weak D match, TRBD1 (5 bases). This TCR was sampled from a woman in her 30s in good health and CMV-seropositive. Source material: PBMCs. The CDR3 here is CAWSRDRPYGYTF. The CDR3 DNA reads TGTGCCTGGAGTCGTGACAGACCCTATGGCTACACCTTC.